This T cell receptor beta chain was obtained from a study of early T cells in non-severe SARS-CoV-2 infection. Each single cDNA molecule received a unique molecular identifier. TCRdb reanalysed the 5' RACE reads using MiXCR and keeps one entry per CDR3 protein. This table has around 33,000 distinct CDR3 sequences, about 4.6% appearing once. CDR1 and CDR2 (germline): MNHEY, SVGEGT. This CDR3 is built from 13 residues. V lost 6 bases, J lost 1 base, and 7 bases lay in between. Material: whole blood. This chain uses TRBV6-2 or TRBV6-3 with TRBJ1-5; D remains ambiguous. This receptor was taken from an adult who was a healthcare worker with PCR-confirmed SARS-CoV-2 infection or an uninfected control (not recorded which). CDR3 loop: CASRVRSNQPQHF. The CDR3, as DNA: TGTGCCAGCAGGGTTCGGAGCAATCAGCCCCAGCATTTT.